The 22 T cell receptor beta chains below come from one sample, sequenced in a study of blood T cell repertoires in COVID-19. TCRdb keeps only in-frame clones here, not all; method: immunoSEQ multiplex PCR. The sample carries 55,000 to 70,000 clones, 80% to 85% recorded once. The sample comprised peripheral blood. The source is a man at least 80 years old with acute or convalescent COVID-19.

The V call is TRBV3-1 (or the pseudogene TRBV3-2), the J call TRBJ2-7; weak D call: TRBD2 (5 bases). The CDR3 is made up of 15 amino acids. V was clipped by 1 base and J by 2 bases, with 12 bases between them. The V gene's germline CDR1 is LGHDT and CDR2 YNNKEL (reference sequence). CDR3 in amino acids: CASSQGSAGPYEQYF. In DNA, the CDR3 is TGTGCCAGCAGCCAAGGATCTGCGGGCCCCTACGAGCAGTACTTC.

The chain carries TRBV3-1 (or the pseudogene TRBV3-2) and TRBJ1-2, with D possibly matching TRBD1 (5 bases). Germline V gene lookup returns CDR1 LGHDT and CDR2 YNNKEL (reference sequence). The germline V and J ends were trimmed by 0 bases and 8 bases, with 16 bases remaining between them. The CDR3 covers 15 residues. The CDR3 loop reads CASSQDVGTARGYTF. DNA for the CDR3: TGTGCCAGCAGCCAAGATGTCGGGACTGCGCGGGGCTACACCTTC.

V gene TRBV7-9 combines with J gene TRBJ2-7; D may be TRBD1 (5 bases). The CDR3 totals 14 residues. With 5 bases removed from V and 6 bases from J, the gap between germline ends came to 17 bases. Germline CDR1 reads SEHNR; CDR2 reads FQNEAQ (reference sequence). The CDR3 region has the DNA TGTGCCAGCAGCCTTTATTCAGGGCAAGGCGAGCAGTACTTC. It encodes CASSLYSGQGEQYF.

V and J are TRBV4-3 and TRBJ2-7; D gene ambiguous. Trimming removed 2 bases at V and 4 bases at J, with 15 bases between. The length of the CDR3 is 15 residues. CDR1 is LGHNA, CDR2 YSLEER, per germline. The CDR3 protein is CASSQQTEKSYEQYF. The CDR3 bases are TGCGCCAGCAGCCAACAAACTGAAAAGTCTTACGAGCAGTACTTC.

V usage is TRBV5-4 and J usage is TRBJ2-5, with 9 nucleotides matching TRBD1. V was clipped by 5 bases and J by 5 bases; unmatched bases: 4. Germline CDR1 is SGHNT and CDR2 is YYREEE (reference sequence). CDR3 length equals 13 residues. The CDR3, as DNA: TGTGCCAGCAGTTTTGACAGGGGGGAGACCCAGTACTTC. Residues: CASSFDRGETQYF.

The V gene is TRBV9, the J gene TRBJ1-3, with D uncertain. The germline V gene has CDR1 SGDLS and CDR2 YYNGEE. V was clipped by 5 bases and J by 2 bases, with 17 bases between them. There are 16 residues in the CDR3. CDR3 loop: CASSDTERGTGNTIYF. Here the CDR3 DNA reads TGTGCCAGCAGTGATACTGAACGGGGAACTGGAAACACCATATATTTT.

This clone is labeled as medium-sized (0.01 to 0.1%). In DNA form, the CDR3 reads TGTGCCAGCAGTGCGGGTAACGGCCATGGCTACACCTTC. Translating it yields CASSAGNGHGYTF. This chain joins TRBV9 and TRBJ1-2; unclear D gene. This CDR3 has 13 residues. CDR1 and CDR2 from the germline V gene are SGDLS and YYNGEE. V dropped 5 bases and J dropped 6 bases, with 14 bases sitting between them.

This clone turned up a few times. This chain connects TRBV18 to TRBJ1-5, with a weak D call TRBD1 (5 bases). This CDR3 is 19 amino acids long. V dropped 3 bases and J dropped 0 bases, with 21 bases sitting between them. CDR1 KGHSH and CDR2 LQKENI come from the germline V gene. The CDR3: CASSPSRVGSLYSNQPQHF. In DNA form, the CDR3 reads TGTGCCAGCTCACCGAGCAGGGTAGGCAGTCTCTATAGCAATCAGCCCCAGCATTTT.

The chain joins TRBV9 to TRBJ2-2; the D gene is possibly TRBD1 (6 bases). Per the germline V gene, CDR1 is SGDLS and CDR2 is YYNGEE. Trimming stripped 0 bases from V and 3 bases from J, with 9 bases between. This CDR3 region has 15 residues. CDR3 protein: CASSVVDSDTGELFF. The CDR3 DNA is TGTGCCAGCAGCGTAGTGGACAGCGACACCGGGGAGCTGTTTTTT.

The chain links TRBV5-1 to TRBJ1-3, with D unclear. The CDR3 runs 15 residues. Germline assignment: CDR1 SGHRS and CDR2 YFSETQ. Trimming cost V 4 bases and J 0 bases, with 11 bases left between them. For the CDR3, the DNA is TGCGCCAGCAGCCCGATCAGTTCCTCTGGAAACACCATATATTTT. It yields the protein CASSPISSSGNTIYF.

V usage is TRBV5-1 and J usage is TRBJ2-3; 13 nucleotides align to TRBD2. Germline CDR1 and CDR2: SGHRS and YFSETQ. V dropped 7 bases and J dropped 1; count of bases not matched to a gene: 6. The CDR3 runs to 16 residues. The CDR3 bases are TGCGCCAGCGGGGGACTAGCGGGATCGCGCACAGATACGCAGTATTTT. As protein: CASGGLAGSRTDTQYF.

This clone was seen only once. The V gene is TRBV28, the J gene TRBJ1-5; D unresolved. Per germline, CDR1 MDHEN and CDR2 SYDVKM. Trimming took off 6 bases at V and 8 bases at J, with 14 bases between the two ends. The CDR3 runs 13 residues. This CDR3 is CASSGPGREPQHF. The DNA of the CDR3 is TGTGCCAGCAGCGGCCCCGGGAGGGAGCCCCAGCATTTT.

This rearrangement joins TRBV21-1 to TRBJ2-1; the table names TRBD1, a call not compared with the DNA. TRBV21-1 is tagged as a pseudogene. This CDR3 spans 13 amino acids. The CDR3 loop reads CASSSRGYNEQFF. CDR3 DNA sequence: TGTGCCAGCAGCAGCAGGGGCTACAATGAGCAGTTCTTC.

The rearrangement joins TRBV11-3 to TRBJ2-7; 9 bases agree with TRBD1. The length of the CDR3 is 15 residues. CDR1 is SGHNT, CDR2 YENEEA, per germline. Losses at the gene ends were 5 bases for V and 6 bases for J; bases not matched to a gene: 11. The CDR3 DNA reads TGTGCCAGCAGCGTTACCGGGACAGGGAAGGTCGAGCAGTACTTC. Protein: CASSVTGTGKVEQYF.

The genes are TRBV6-2 or TRBV6-3 and TRBJ1-4; 9 positions agree with TRBD1. V gave up 6 bases and J gave up 8 bases; unmatched junction bases: 10. CDR1 is MNHEY, CDR2 SVGEGT, per germline. This CDR3 region has 15 residues. The CDR3 loop reads CASSSPGQGEEKLFF. The DNA for the CDR3 is TGTGCCAGCAGCTCACCGGGACAGGGCGAGGAAAAACTGTTTTTT.

This chain joins TRBV28 and TRBJ1-1; perhaps TRBD1 as D (5 bases). CDR1 and CDR2 (germline): MDHEN, SYDVKM. The CDR3 has 16 amino acids. Trimming shortened V by 2 bases and J by 3 bases, and 16 bases separated the two germline ends. The CDR3: CASSLISWGGDTEAFF. The CDR3 DNA is TGTGCCAGCAGTTTAATTTCCTGGGGGGGTGACACTGAAGCTTTCTTT. Full variable domain (missing parts from reference TRBV28 and TRBJ1-1): DVKVTQSSRYLVKRTGEKVFLECVQDMDHENMFWYRQDPGLGLRLIYFSYDVKMKEKGDIPEGYSVSREKKERFSLILESASTNQTSMYLCASSLISWGGDTEAFFGQGTRLTVV.

The chain carries TRBV7-8 and TRBJ2-5, with no clear D. CDR3 length: 13 residues. The V gene lost 5 bases and the J gene lost 7 bases, with 14 bases spanning the gap. Germline V CDR1 and CDR2: SGHVS, FQNEAQ. CDR3 sequence (DNA): TGTGCCAGCAGCGCGACAACGGATGGGACCCAGTACTTC. Its protein product is CASSATTDGTQYF.

This chain connects TRBV7-2 to TRBJ2-7, with 16 bases fitting TRBD2. From germline, CDR1 is SGHTA and CDR2 FQGNSA. CDR3 size: 19 residues. Germline trimming cut 0 bases from V and 3 bases from J; bases unmatched to any gene: 8. The CDR3 loop is CASSLAPGTSGRAGYEQYF. The CDR3 DNA is TGTGCCAGCAGCTTAGCCCCCGGGACTAGCGGGAGGGCCGGCTACGAGCAGTACTTC.

The chain has TRBV27 and TRBJ2-1; no clear D. The CDR3 consists of 11 residues. Trimming pared 6 bases from V and 3 bases from J, leaving 3 bases between. The V gene's germline CDR1 is MNHEY and CDR2 SMNVEV (reference sequence). CDR3 DNA: TGTGCCAGCAGCTACTACAATGAGCAGTTCTTC. Translation: CASSYYNEQFF.

This chain links TRBV18 with TRBJ2-2, with D perhaps TRBD2 (6 bases). V gave up 5 bases and J gave up 2 bases, with 15 bases separating them. Germline lookup yields CDR1 KGHSH and CDR2 LQKENI. The CDR3 covers 16 residues. The CDR3 loop is CASSGTGTLNTGELFF. CDR3 nucleotide sequence: TGTGCCAGCTCAGGTACCGGGACTCTAAACACCGGGGAGCTGTTTTTT.

This chain connects TRBV19 to TRBJ1-5, with 7 bases identical to TRBD1. The junction had 5 bases not matched to a gene; V was cut back by 5 bases and J by 4 bases. This CDR3 has 14 amino acids. Germline CDR1 is LNHDA and CDR2 is SQIVND (reference sequence). CDR3: CASSSGTDNQPQHF. CDR3 nucleotides: TGTGCCAGTAGTTCCGGGACAGATAATCAGCCCCAGCATTTT.

The rearrangement links TRBV27 to TRBJ1-1; D is undetermined. The V gene's germline CDR1 is MNHEY and CDR2 SMNVEV (reference sequence). The CDR3 is made up of 17 amino acids. The V end lost 4 bases, the J end lost 6 bases, and 24 bases lay between the germline ends. The CDR3 loop reads CASSSLLPLPVGAEAFF. Here the CDR3 DNA reads TGTGCCAGCAGTTCCCTGCTTCCGCTTCCGGTCGGAGCTGAAGCTTTCTTT.